A selection of T cell receptor beta chains follows, all from one sample in a study of Ad26.COV2.S vaccination and SARS-CoV-2 variants. Using immunoSEQ multiplex PCR, the repertoire was profiled, and TCRdb retains in-frame clones only, with some absent. Among over 350,000 clones, 75% to 90% were seen once, and the ten largest hold 3% to 4.5%. The sequencing used peripheral blood, collected in a trial of Ad26.COV2.S vaccine versus placebo. Every receptor here comes from a person aged 18-60 years who received the Ad26.COV2.S COVID-19 vaccine or a placebo. Both conserved end residues are part of each CDR3. A D gene is named only where the DNA matches it firmly. The size of a clone is reported for some rows only, either as once, few or many, or as a class for expanded clones.

d_call,clone_size,v_call,j_call,cdr3_aa,cdr3_nt
NA,NA,TRBV11-2,TRBJ1-1,CASSLDQSLAFF,TGTGCCAGCAGCTTAGATCAGAGTTTAGCTTTCTTT
TRBD2,NA,TRBV4-1,TRBJ2-1,CASSQVRAGGSGEQFF,TGCGCCAGCAGCCAAGTCCGAGCGGGGGGCAGCGGTGAGCAGTTCTTC
NA,once,TRBV2,TRBJ2-6,CASEPSGANVLTF,TGTGCCAGCGAGCCCTCTGGGGCCAACGTCCTGACTTTC
NA,NA,TRBV6-1,TRBJ2-7,CASSEWARGLTYEQYF,TGTGCCAGCAGTGAATGGGCCAGGGGCCTTACCTACGAGCAGTACTTC
NA,NA,TRBV3-1/TRBV3-2,TRBJ1-1,CASSQYRSEAFF,TGTGCCAGCAGCCAATACCGCTCTGAAGCTTTCTTT
TRBD1,NA,TRBV5-1,TRBJ2-3,CASSPGTGPTDTQYF,TGCGCCAGCAGCCCCGGGACAGGGCCCACAGATACGCAGTATTTT
NA,NA,TRBV5-1,TRBJ1-5,CASRRWIGRPQHF,TGCGCCAGCAGAAGATGGATTGGACGGCCCCAGCATTTT
NA,once,TRBV6-6,TRBJ1-5,CASSIQGGANQPQHF,TGTGCCAGCAGTATCCAGGGAGGCGCCAATCAGCCCCAGCATTTT
NA,NA,TRBV23-1,TRBJ1-5,CASSPRHTSNQPQHF,TGCGCCAGCAGTCCAAGGCATACCTCCAATCAGCCCCAGCATTTT
NA,NA,TRBV4-1,TRBJ2-1,CASSQVFGPLLSEQFF,TGCGCCAGCAGCCAAGTTTTCGGCCCCCTTTTATCTGAGCAGTTCTTC
NA,NA,TRBV2,TRBJ1-1,CASSEYRGMNTEAFF,TGTGCCAGCAGTGAATATAGGGGTATGAACACTGAAGCTTTCTTT
TRBD1,NA,TRBV7-2,TRBJ1-1,CASSSRTGSNRVTEAFF,TGTGCCAGCAGCTCGCGGACAGGGAGTAACAGGGTCACTGAAGCTTTCTTT
TRBD1,NA,TRBV7-7,TRBJ2-1,CASSLGQGYEQFF,TGTGCTAGCAGTTTAGGACAGGGCTATGAGCAGTTCTTC
NA,NA,TRBV2,TRBJ1-4,CASSGAIATNEKLFF,TGTGCCAGCAGCGGGGCGATTGCAACTAATGAAAAACTGTTTTTT
NA,NA,TRBV5-5,TRBJ1-1,CASSLAGGPGNTEAFF,TGTGCCAGCAGCTTGGCTGGGGGTCCTGGGAACACTGAAGCTTTCTTT
NA,NA,TRBV2,TRBJ1-5,CASRRDGYSNQPQHF,TGTGCCAGCAGGAGGGACGGGTATAGCAATCAGCCCCAGCATTTT
TRBD2,NA,TRBV3-1/TRBV3-2,TRBJ2-5,CASSQASGDQETQYF,TGTGCCAGCAGCCAGGCTAGCGGGGACCAAGAGACCCAGTACTTC
NA,NA,TRBV6-2/TRBV6-3,TRBJ1-2,CASSTGTYGYTF,TGTGCCAGCAGTACAGGCACCTATGGCTACACCTTC
TRBD2,NA,TRBV7-2,TRBJ2-3,CASSFPPGLAIKADTQYF,TGTGCCAGCAGCTTTCCTCCGGGACTAGCGATTAAAGCAGATACGCAGTATTTT
NA,NA,TRBV5-1,TRBJ1-1,CASSPVTGNTEAFF,TGCGCCAGCAGCCCCGTTACAGGGAACACTGAAGCTTTCTTT
NA,few,TRBV5-6,TRBJ1-3,CASSSPGRGSGNTIYF,TGTGCCAGCAGCTCCCCGGGACGGGGCTCTGGAAACACCATATATTTT
NA,once,TRBV30,TRBJ1-1,CAWSRGQATEAFF,TGTGCCTGGAGTCGGGGTCAGGCTACTGAAGCTTTCTTT
NA,NA,TRBV4-1,TRBJ1-1,CASSQDSLERAVMTEAFF,TGCGCCAGCAGCCAAGATTCGCTTGAAAGAGCTGTTATGACTGAAGCTTTCTTT
NA,NA,TRBV11-2,TRBJ1-2,CASSPSGGVVYGYTF,TGTGCCAGCAGCCCCTCTGGGGGGGTGGTTTATGGCTACACCTTC
NA,NA,TRBV7-2,TRBJ1-1,CASSLSGENTEAFF,TGTGCCAGCAGCTTATCAGGGGAGAACACTGAAGCTTTCTTT
TRBD2,NA,TRBV5-1,TRBJ2-1,CASSLLAGNHEQFF,TGCGCCAGCAGCTTACTAGCGGGGAACCATGAGCAGTTCTTC
NA,NA,TRBV5-3,TRBJ1-5,CARSSRQRGYQPQHF,TGTGCCAGAAGCTCCCGGCAGAGGGGCTATCAGCCCCAGCATTTT
TRBD2,once,TRBV3-1/TRBV3-2,TRBJ2-1,CASSQEASGGADEQFF,TGTGCCAGCAGCCAAGAGGCTAGCGGGGGGGCGGATGAGCAGTTCTTC
NA,once,TRBV4-3,TRBJ1-3,CASSQVEENTIYF,TGCGCCAGCAGCCAAGTCGAGGAAAACACCATATATTTT
NA,NA,TRBV6-6,TRBJ1-3,CASSWAGTSGNTIYF,TGTGCCAGCAGCTGGGCGGGTACCTCTGGAAACACCATATATTTT
TRBD1,NA,TRBV19,TRBJ1-2,CASSIAGQGLNYGYTF,TGTGCCAGTAGTATAGCGGGACAGGGCCTTAACTATGGCTACACCTTC
NA,NA,TRBV7-9,TRBJ1-6,CASSLEQGIYSPLHF,TGTGCCAGCAGCTTAGAGCAGGGTATCTATTCACCCCTCCACTTT
NA,NA,TRBV4-3,TRBJ1-1,CASSQDMGNTEAFF,TGCGCCAGCAGCCAAGATATGGGAAACACTGAAGCTTTCTTT
TRBD2,once,TRBV5-1,TRBJ2-1,CASSSGTTSTLEFF,TGCGCCAGCAGCTCCGGGACTACGTCCACCCTGGAGTTCTTC
TRBD1,NA,TRBV5-8,TRBJ1-1,CASSLIGTGVSNTEAFF,TGTGCCAGCAGCTTGATAGGGACAGGGGTATCCAACACTGAAGCTTTCTTT
NA,NA,TRBV20-1,TRBJ2-7,CSAARGNEQYF,TGCAGTGCGGCCCGGGGGAACGAGCAGTACTTC
NA,NA,TRBV12-3/TRBV12-4,TRBJ1-3,CASRTYGNTIYF,TGTGCCAGCAGAACCTATGGAAACACCATATATTTT
NA,few,TRBV5-5,TRBJ1-2,CASSFLVGGWGYTF,TGTGCCAGCAGCTTCTTGGTTGGGGGTTGGGGCTACACCTTC
NA,NA,TRBV19,TRBJ1-2,CASYQGNYGYTF,TGTGCCAGTTACCAGGGGAACTATGGCTACACCTTC
NA,NA,TRBV4-1,TRBJ1-1,CASSQGEGRTEAFF,TGCGCCAGCAGCCAAGGGGAGGGTAGGACTGAAGCTTTCTTT
NA,once,TRBV3-1/TRBV3-2,TRBJ2-5,CASSQDTPSTQYF,TGTGCCAGCAGCCAAGATACGCCCTCGACCCAGTACTTC
TRBD2,NA,TRBV5-1,TRBJ2-3,CASSLEVAGSTDTQYF,TGCGCCAGCAGCCTGGAGGTAGCGGGTTCCACAGATACGCAGTATTTT
NA,once,TRBV10-3,TRBJ1-1,CAIRVSLRTDSMNTEAFF,TGTGCCATCAGAGTCTCTCTGAGGACGGACAGTATGAACACTGAAGCTTTCTTT
NA,NA,TRBV3-1/TRBV3-2,TRBJ1-2,CASSQSQVMLGYTF,TGTGCCAGCAGCCAGAGTCAGGTTATGCTCGGCTACACCTTC
NA,NA,TRBV25-1,TRBJ2-3,CASSSTDWGFTDTQYF,TGTGCCAGCAGTTCCACGGACTGGGGGTTCACAGATACGCAGTATTTT
NA,NA,TRBV14,TRBJ1-6,CASSQDPHSGGLHF,TGTGCCAGCAGCCAAGATCCCCATAGCGGGGGGCTCCACTTT
NA,few,TRBV3-1/TRBV3-2,TRBJ2-5,CASSQGPRETQYF,TGTGCCAGCAGCCAAGGCCCCCGCGAGACCCAGTACTTC
NA,once,TRBV27,TRBJ1-2,CASGRWEVANYGYTF,TGTGCCAGCGGGCGATGGGAGGTAGCTAACTATGGCTACACCTTC
NA,NA,TRBV6-2/TRBV6-3,TRBJ2-2,CASSYLNTGELFF,TGTGCCAGCAGTTATCTTAACACCGGGGAGCTGTTTTTT
NA,NA,TRBV18,TRBJ2-5,CASSPMYQETQYF,TGTGCCAGCTCACCAATGTACCAAGAGACCCAGTACTTC
NA,NA,TRBV12-2,TRBJ1-5,CASRAARGNQPQHF,TGTGCAAGTCGCGCTGCCAGGGGGAATCAGCCCCAGCATTTT
NA,once,TRBV21-1,TRBJ1-4,CASSKKGGGTAPEKLFF,TGTGCCAGCAGCAAAAAAGGAGGGGGGACAGCTCCCGAAAAACTGTTTTTT
NA,NA,TRBV5-6,TRBJ1-6,CASSSFLRGMSSYNSPLHF,TGTGCCAGCAGCTCGTTTTTAAGGGGGATGAGCTCCTATAATTCACCCCTCCACTTT
NA,NA,TRBV20-1,TRBJ1-5,CSASSGLVPQHF,TGCAGTGCTAGTTCCGGGTTGGTGCCCCAGCATTTT
NA,NA,TRBV10-3,TRBJ2-1,CAISEFYSGEQFF,TGTGCCATCAGTGAGTTTTATAGTGGTGAGCAGTTCTTC
TRBD1,NA,TRBV5-5,TRBJ1-5,CASSLRSGTGGVNQPQHF,TGTGCCAGCAGCTTGAGATCCGGGACAGGGGGAGTCAATCAGCCCCAGCATTTT
TRBD1,NA,TRBV5-1,TRBJ2-7,CASSLRQGPYEQYF,TGCGCCAGCAGCTTAAGACAGGGACCCTACGAGCAGTACTTC
TRBD1,NA,TRBV19,TRBJ2-2,CASSPTGDTLYTGELFF,TGTGCCAGTAGTCCAACAGGGGATACTCTGTACACCGGGGAGCTGTTTTTT